These T cell receptor beta chains were read from a single sample in a study of Graves' ophthalmopathy and Graves' hyperthyroidism. One entry per CDR3 protein, called by TCRdb with MiXCR from the multiplex PCR reads. The profile shows about 740,000 distinct CDR3 sequences, roughly 40% of them singletons. Input material: peripheral blood. The source is an adult man with Graves' ophthalmopathy. Both conserved end residues are part of each CDR3. A D gene is named only where the DNA matches it firmly. The size of a clone is reported for some rows only, either as once, few or many, or as a class for expanded clones.

j_gene,d_gene,abundance,v_gene,CDR3aa,CDR3nt
TRBJ2-7,NA,NA,TRBV5-1,CASSFGSVTYEQYF,TGCGCCAGCAGCTTTGGCAGCGTAACCTACGAGCAGTACTTC
TRBJ1-2,TRBD1,NA,TRBV25-1,CAREGTGGGYGYTF,TGTGCTAGAGAAGGAACAGGGGGCGGCTATGGCTACACCTTC
TRBJ1-1,NA,few,TRBV7-2,CASSPEYYAGQNTEAFF,TGTGCCAGCAGTCCCGAATACTATGCGGGACAGAACACTGAAGCTTTCTTT
TRBJ2-3,NA,few,TRBV7-2,CASSLGPGADTQYF,TGTGCCAGCAGCTTAGGCCCCGGGGCAGATACGCAGTATTTT
TRBJ2-7,TRBD1,few,TRBV6-5,CASDGTGGVRSYEQYF,TGTGCCAGCGATGGGACAGGGGGCGTCAGGTCCTACGAGCAGTACTTC
TRBJ1-1,NA,NA,TRBV7-1,CASQSFGGSGTEAFF,TGTGCCAGCCAATCCTTCGGGGGGTCGGGGACTGAAGCTTTCTTT
TRBJ2-7,NA,few,TRBV28,CASSPAGPYEQYF,TGTGCCAGCAGCCCGGCGGGGCCCTACGAGCAGTACTTC
TRBJ2-7,NA,many,TRBV19,CASSAWDEQYF,TGTGCCAGTAGCGCATGGGACGAGCAGTACTTC
TRBJ1-1,NA,NA,TRBV25-1,CASSSGVRGTEAFF,TGTGCCAGCAGCTCAGGGGTGAGGGGGACTGAAGCTTTCTTT
TRBJ2-7,NA,NA,TRBV7-2,CASSLAGGCSYEQYF,TGTGCCAGCAGCTTAGCGGGAGGCTGCTCCTACGAGCAGTACTTC
TRBJ1-6,NA,NA,TRBV27,CASSLFADTYSYNSPLHF,TGTGCCAGCAGTTTATTCGCAGACACCTACTCCTATAATTCACCCCTCCACTTT
TRBJ2-2,NA,many,TRBV2,CASSERSTGELFF,TGTGCCAGCAGTGAAAGGAGCACCGGGGAGCTGTTTTTT
TRBJ2-5,TRBD2,many,TRBV2,CASSRLPGLAGEETQYF,TGTGCCAGCAGTAGACTCCCGGGACTAGCGGGAGAAGAGACCCAGTACTTC
TRBJ2-2,NA,NA,TRBV7-9,CASSFPSPTGELFF,TGCGCCAGCAGCTTCCCTAGCCCCACCGGGGAGCTGTTTTTT
TRBJ1-1,NA,many,TRBV2,CASGASGNTEAFF,TGTGCCAGCGGGGCCTCAGGGAACACTGAAGCTTTCTTT
TRBJ2-2,NA,few,TRBV2,CASSFGMNTGELFF,TGTGCCAGCAGTTTCGGCATGAACACCGGGGAGCTGTTTTTT
TRBJ1-5,NA,NA,TRBV11-3,CASSLPYLGNSNQPQHF,TGTGCCAGCAGCTTGCCGTATTTGGGTAATAGCAATCAGCCCCAGCATTTT
TRBJ1-6,TRBD1,NA,TRBV5-1,CASSLTGNFYNSPLHF,TGCGCCAGCAGTTTGACAGGGAACTTCTATAATTCACCCCTCCACTTT
TRBJ2-7,TRBD2,few,TRBV5-1,CASSAGLAGAEQYF,TGCGCCAGCAGCGCGGGACTAGCGGGAGCCGAGCAGTACTTC
TRBJ2-7,NA,NA,TRBV7-9,CASSPLPWVNEQYF,TGTGCCAGCAGCCCACTACCGTGGGTCAATGAGCAGTACTTC
TRBJ1-5,TRBD1,NA,TRBV10-2,CASIGQGEQPQHF,TGTGCCAGCATCGGACAGGGTGAGCAGCCCCAGCATTTT